This T cell receptor (beta chain) was profiled in a study of blood T cell repertoires in COVID-19. Libraries were prepared by immunoSEQ multiplex PCR; TCRdb keeps only in-frame clonotypes and omits some of them. The data hold fewer than 250,000 clones, with about 90% observed a single time. Participants reported their clinical history, and cohort assignment relied on those reports. Exposed enrollees encountered a COVID-19 case at some point within 2 weeks before study entry. The CDR3 extends over 15 amino acids. Trimming removed 3 bases from V and 4 bases from J, with 14 bases in between. Germline CDR1 is SGDLS and CDR2 is YYNGEE.

The receptor was isolated from a woman aged 30 to 39 who had been exposed to COVID-19. Sequenced material: PBMCs or T cells enriched from blood (not recorded which). The chain uses TRBV9 and TRBJ2-1; perhaps TRBD2 as D (6 bases). The CDR3 nucleotides are TGTGCCAGCAGCGCCCGGGACTGGGCTTACAATGAGCAGTTCTTC. Translation gives CASSARDWAYNEQFF.